Presented here are 14 T cell receptor beta chains from one specimen sequenced in a study of shared clonotypes between healthy human individuals. The assay was immunoSEQ multiplex PCR, and TCRdb's table has in-frame clones only and misses some. The sample yields more than 550,000 clones, 90% seen once. Sequenced sample: memory CD8+ T cells from PBMCs. Documented subset: CD45RO+ cells pooled with CCR7-negative TemRA cells. These receptors originate from a man between 18 and 29 years old in good health. Some clones in this sample may be carry-over from other donors' samples.

CDR3 bases: TGTGCCAGTAGTATATTTGGAGTTGGTCAGCCCCAGCATTTT. This sequence encodes CASSIFGVGQPQHF. This chain connects TRBV19 to TRBJ1-5; D unclear. Germline loops: CDR1 LNHDA, CDR2 SQIVND (reference sequence). The CDR3 totals 14 residues. Trimming pared 2 bases from V and 6 bases from J, leaving 11 bases between. The full variable domain, completed using reference TRBV19 and TRBJ1-5, is DGGITQSPKYLFRKEGQNVTLSCEQNLNHDAMYWYRQDPGQGLRLIYYSQIVNDFQKGDIAEGYSVSREKKESFPLTVTSAQKNPTAFYLCASSIFGVGQPQHFGDGTRLSIL.

The chain couples TRBV10-3 to TRBJ2-3; D remains ambiguous. V was clipped by 3 bases and J by 3 bases, with 16 bases between them. The CDR3 covers 16 residues. Germline-derived CDR1 and CDR2 are ENHRY and SYGVKD. CDR3 bases: TGTGCCATCAGTGACCACAACCTTAGAACGACAGATACGCAGTATTTT. Translated, it gives CAISDHNLRTTDTQYF.

V gene TRBV9 combines with J gene TRBJ2-5, with 8 bases matching TRBD1. Trimming at V came to 0 bases and at J to 3 bases, leaving 7 bases not matched to a gene. CDR3 length: 16 residues. Germline V gives CDR1 SGDLS, CDR2 YYNGEE. The CDR3 sequence: CASSVGRGPLEETQYF. Here the CDR3 DNA reads TGTGCCAGCAGCGTAGGCAGGGGGCCATTAGAAGAGACCCAGTACTTC.

The chain carries TRBV5-4 and TRBJ2-3; unclear D gene. The CDR3 has 11 residues. Germline CDR1 SGHNT, CDR2 YYREEE (reference sequence). V dropped 6 bases and J dropped 3 bases, with 5 bases sitting between them. In DNA form, the CDR3 reads TGTGCCAGCACCGAGACAGATACGCAGTATTTT. It encodes CASTETDTQYF.

The J gene is TRBJ1-2, the V gene TRBV19; D gene uncertain. CDR1 is LNHDA and CDR2 is SQIVND in the germline V gene (reference sequence). V lost 5 bases and J 7 bases, leaving 20 bases between the germline ends. This CDR3 has 15 amino acids. In DNA form, the CDR3 reads TGTGCCAGTAGTTACTCCCCCGGTACGCAGACTGGCTACACCTTC. It specifies CASSYSPGTQTGYTF.

The rearrangement links TRBV28 to TRBJ2-1; D might be TRBD2 (6 bases). CDR3 length equals 15 residues. V was cut by 6 bases and J by 5 bases, with 17 bases left in between. Germline CDR1 and CDR2: MDHEN and SYDVKM. CDR3 in DNA: TGTGCCAGCAGCTACGGGGGAGCGGAACACAATGAGCAGTTCTTC. Protein: CASSYGGAEHNEQFF.

This chain joins TRBV29-1 and TRBJ2-7; D is ambiguous. Deletions cut 4 bases from V and 4 bases from J, with 11 bases between. The CDR3 runs to 12 residues. Germline CDR1 SQVTM, CDR2 ANQGSEA. CDR3 amino acids: CSVGVFGYEQYF. In nucleotides, the CDR3 is TGCAGCGTTGGGGTTTTTGGATACGAGCAGTACTTC.

The V call is TRBV15, the J call TRBJ2-7; D may be TRBD1 (5 bases). Germline V gene lookup returns CDR1 LNHNV and CDR2 YYDKDF (reference sequence). Trimming shortened V by 5 bases and J by 3 bases, and 11 bases separated the two germline ends. There are 13 residues in the CDR3. The CDR3 protein is CATSGDRRYEQYF. The CDR3 DNA is TGTGCCACCAGCGGCGACAGACGCTACGAGCAGTACTTC.

This chain joins TRBV11-2 and TRBJ2-7; D is perhaps TRBD2 (6 bases). Trimming stripped 5 bases from V and 3 bases from J, with 17 bases between. Germline V CDR1 and CDR2: SGHAT, FQNNGV. This CDR3 is built from 15 residues. CDR3 sequence: CASSPGPGGIYEQYF. CDR3 DNA sequence: TGTGCCAGCAGCCCTGGGCCCGGCGGGATCTACGAGCAGTACTTC.

This sequence joins TRBV9 and TRBJ2-2, with 8 positions matching TRBD2. The CDR3 contains 15 residues. CDR1 SGDLS and CDR2 YYNGEE come from the germline V gene. Unmatched junction bases numbered 6, after V lost 4 bases and J lost 4 bases. The CDR3 DNA follows: TGTGCCAGCAGCTTCAGCGGGAGAAGCACCGGGGAGCTGTTTTTT. Its translation: CASSFSGRSTGELFF.

This clone was observed a single time. Here the CDR3 reads CAGEPGRGDTEAFF. Here the CDR3 DNA reads TGTGCCGGAGAGCCTGGTCGGGGCGACACTGAAGCTTTCTTT. The rearrangement links TRBV6-1 to TRBJ1-1; tentatively, D is TRBD1 (5 bases). CDR1 MNHNS and CDR2 SASEGT come from the germline V gene. The length of the CDR3 is 14 residues. V was trimmed by 11 bases and J by 3 bases, leaving 19 bases between them.

CDR3 nucleotides: TGTGCCAGCAGCCCGCCGGGACTAGCGGTCTTCGATGAGCAGTTCTTC. Its protein is CASSPPGLAVFDEQFF. This sequence joins TRBV7-9 and TRBJ2-1; 11 bases are shared with TRBD2. The germline V gene has CDR1 SEHNR and CDR2 FQNEAQ (reference sequence). The length of the CDR3 is 16 residues. Losses at the gene ends were 5 bases for V and 8 bases for J; bases not matched to a gene: 11. Drawing the rest from reference TRBV7-9 and TRBJ2-1, the complete variable domain is DTGVSQNPRHKITKRGQNVTFRCDPISEHNRLYWYRQTLGQGPEFLTYFQNEAQLEKSRLLSDRFSAERPKGSFSTLEIQRTEQGDSAMYLCASSPPGLAVFDEQFFGPGTRLTVL.

This clone was seen only once. CDR3 in amino acids: CASSGASYEQYF. CDR3 DNA sequence: TGTGCCAGCAGCGGCGCCTCTTACGAGCAGTACTTC. This chain links TRBV5-5 with TRBJ2-7, with unresolved D. Trimming shortened V by 4 bases and J by 4 bases, and 9 bases separated the two germline ends. The germline gives CDR1 SGHKS, CDR2 YYEKEE (reference sequence). The CDR3 runs 12 residues.

The CDR3 DNA is TGTGCCAGCAGCGAGGGGACAGGGAACAATGAGCAGTTCTTC. Translating gives CASSEGTGNNEQFF. This chain uses TRBV9 with TRBJ2-1; TRBD1 agrees at 9 bases. Germline trimming cut 3 bases from V and 5 bases from J; bases unmatched to any gene: 3. The germline gives CDR1 SGDLS, CDR2 YYNGEE. The CDR3 is 14 amino acids.